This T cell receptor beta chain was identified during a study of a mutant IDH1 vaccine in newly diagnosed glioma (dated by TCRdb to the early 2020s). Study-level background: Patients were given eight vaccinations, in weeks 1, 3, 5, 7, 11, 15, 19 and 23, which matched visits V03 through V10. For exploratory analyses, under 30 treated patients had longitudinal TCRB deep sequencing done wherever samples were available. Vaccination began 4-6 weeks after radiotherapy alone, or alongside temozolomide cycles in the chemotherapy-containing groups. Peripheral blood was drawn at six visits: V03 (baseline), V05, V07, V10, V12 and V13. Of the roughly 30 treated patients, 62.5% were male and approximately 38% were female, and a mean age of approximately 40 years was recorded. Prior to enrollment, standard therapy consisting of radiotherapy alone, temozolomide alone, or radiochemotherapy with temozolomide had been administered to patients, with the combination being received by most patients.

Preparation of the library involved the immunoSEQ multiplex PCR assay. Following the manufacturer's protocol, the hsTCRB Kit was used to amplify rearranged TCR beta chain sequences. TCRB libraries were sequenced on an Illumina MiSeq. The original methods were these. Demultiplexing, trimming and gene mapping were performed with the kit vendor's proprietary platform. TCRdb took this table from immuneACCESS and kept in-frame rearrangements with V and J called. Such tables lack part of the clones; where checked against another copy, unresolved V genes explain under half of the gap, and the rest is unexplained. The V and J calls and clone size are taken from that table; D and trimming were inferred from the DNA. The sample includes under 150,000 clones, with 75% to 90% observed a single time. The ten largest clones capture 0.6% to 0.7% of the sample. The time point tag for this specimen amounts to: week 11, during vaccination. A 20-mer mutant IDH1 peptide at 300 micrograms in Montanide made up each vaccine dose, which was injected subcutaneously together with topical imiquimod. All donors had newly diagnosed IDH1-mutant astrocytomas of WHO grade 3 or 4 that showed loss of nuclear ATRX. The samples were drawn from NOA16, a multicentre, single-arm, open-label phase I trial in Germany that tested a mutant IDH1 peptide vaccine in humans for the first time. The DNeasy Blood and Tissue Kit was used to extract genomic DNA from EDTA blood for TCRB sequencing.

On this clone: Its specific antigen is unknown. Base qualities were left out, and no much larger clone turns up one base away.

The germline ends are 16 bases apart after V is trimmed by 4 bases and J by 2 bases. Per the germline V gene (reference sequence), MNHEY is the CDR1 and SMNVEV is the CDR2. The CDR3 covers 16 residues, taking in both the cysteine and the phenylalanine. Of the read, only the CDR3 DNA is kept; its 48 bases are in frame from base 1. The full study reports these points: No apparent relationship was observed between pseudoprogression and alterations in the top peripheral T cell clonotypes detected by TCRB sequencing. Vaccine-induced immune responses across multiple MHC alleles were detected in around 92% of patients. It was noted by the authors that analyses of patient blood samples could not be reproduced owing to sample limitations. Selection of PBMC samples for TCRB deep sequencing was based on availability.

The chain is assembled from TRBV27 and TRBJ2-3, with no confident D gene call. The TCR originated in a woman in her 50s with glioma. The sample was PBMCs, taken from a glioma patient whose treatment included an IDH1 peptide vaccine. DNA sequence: TGTGCCAGCAGTTCCCAAGGGCCCGCCCCCACAGATACGCAGTATTTT. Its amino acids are CASSSQGPAPTDTQYF.